This T cell receptor (beta chain) was identified in a study of OX40 agonist ivuxolimab in advanced cancers. In regard to this clone: Its antigen is unidentified.

The table came from immunoSEQ multiplex PCR; TCRdb's copy has only in-frame clones and leaves some out. The data hold about 77,000 clones, with about 85% observed a single time. Study observations and caveats: In general, CD8+ T cells held more expanded clones than CD4+ did, on average.

The receptor's source is an adult with an advanced solid tumor such as melanoma, head and neck, liver or kidney cancer. The specimen comprised CD4+ or CD8+ T cells sorted from blood, sampled in a trial of the OX40 agonist ivuxolimab.

The CDR3 DNA sequence: TGTGCCAGCTCACCTACTGGGACAAGCTATGGCTACACCTTC. Its translation: CASSPTGTSYGYTF. This sequence joins TRBV18 and TRBJ1-2; TRBD1 is a possible D gene (6 bases). Germline V gene lookup returns CDR1 KGHSH and CDR2 LQKENI. The V end was cut by 3 bases, the J end by 4 bases, with 12 bases between. The CDR3 consists of 14 residues.